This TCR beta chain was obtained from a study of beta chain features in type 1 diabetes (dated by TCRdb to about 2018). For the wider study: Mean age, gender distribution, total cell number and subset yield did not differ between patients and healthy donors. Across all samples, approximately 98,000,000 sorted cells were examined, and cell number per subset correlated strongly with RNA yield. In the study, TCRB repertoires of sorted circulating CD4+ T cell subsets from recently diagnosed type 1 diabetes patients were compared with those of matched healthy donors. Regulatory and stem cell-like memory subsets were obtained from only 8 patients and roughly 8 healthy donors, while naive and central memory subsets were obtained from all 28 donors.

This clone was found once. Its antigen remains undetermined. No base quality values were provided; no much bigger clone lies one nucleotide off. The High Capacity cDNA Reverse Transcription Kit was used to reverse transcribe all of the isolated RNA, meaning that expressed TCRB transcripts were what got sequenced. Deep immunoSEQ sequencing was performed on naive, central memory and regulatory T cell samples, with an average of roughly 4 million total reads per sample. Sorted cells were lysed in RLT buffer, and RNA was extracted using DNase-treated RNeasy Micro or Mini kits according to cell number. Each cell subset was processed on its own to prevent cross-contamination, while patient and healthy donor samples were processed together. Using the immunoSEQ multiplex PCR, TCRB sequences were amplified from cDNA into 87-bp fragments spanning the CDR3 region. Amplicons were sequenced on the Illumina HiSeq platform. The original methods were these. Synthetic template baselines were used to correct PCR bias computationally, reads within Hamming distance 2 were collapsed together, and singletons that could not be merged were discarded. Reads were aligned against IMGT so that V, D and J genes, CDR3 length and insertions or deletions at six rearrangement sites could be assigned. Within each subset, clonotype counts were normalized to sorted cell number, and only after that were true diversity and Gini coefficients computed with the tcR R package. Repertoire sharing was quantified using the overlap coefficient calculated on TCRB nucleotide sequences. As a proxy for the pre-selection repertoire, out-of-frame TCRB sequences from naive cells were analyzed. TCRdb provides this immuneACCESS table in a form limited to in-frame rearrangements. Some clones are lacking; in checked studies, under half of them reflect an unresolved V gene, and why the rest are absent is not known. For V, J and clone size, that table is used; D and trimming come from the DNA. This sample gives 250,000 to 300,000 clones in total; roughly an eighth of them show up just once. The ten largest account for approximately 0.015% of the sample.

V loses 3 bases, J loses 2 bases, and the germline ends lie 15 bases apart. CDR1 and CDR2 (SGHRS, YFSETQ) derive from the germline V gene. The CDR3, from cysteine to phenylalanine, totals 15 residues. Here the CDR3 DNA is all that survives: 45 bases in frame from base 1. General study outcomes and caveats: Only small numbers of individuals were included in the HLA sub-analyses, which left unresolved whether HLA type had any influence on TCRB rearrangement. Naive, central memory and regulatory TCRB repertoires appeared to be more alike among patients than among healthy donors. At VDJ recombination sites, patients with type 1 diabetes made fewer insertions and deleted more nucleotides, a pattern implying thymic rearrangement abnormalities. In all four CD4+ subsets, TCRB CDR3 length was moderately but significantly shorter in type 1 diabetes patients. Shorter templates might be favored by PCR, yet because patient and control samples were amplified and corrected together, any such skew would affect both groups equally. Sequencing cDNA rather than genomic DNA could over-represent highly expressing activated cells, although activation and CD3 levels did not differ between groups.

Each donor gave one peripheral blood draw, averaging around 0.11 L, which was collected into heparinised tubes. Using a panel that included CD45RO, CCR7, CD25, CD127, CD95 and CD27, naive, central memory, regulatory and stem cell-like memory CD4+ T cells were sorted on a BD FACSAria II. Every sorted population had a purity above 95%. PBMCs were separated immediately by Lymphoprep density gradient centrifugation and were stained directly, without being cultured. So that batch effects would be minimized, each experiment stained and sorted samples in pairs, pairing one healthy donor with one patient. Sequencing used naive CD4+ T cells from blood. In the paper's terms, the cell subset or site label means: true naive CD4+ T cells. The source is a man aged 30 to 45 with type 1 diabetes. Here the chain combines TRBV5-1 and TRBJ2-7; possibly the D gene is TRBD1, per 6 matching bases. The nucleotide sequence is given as TGCGCCAGCAGCTCGCAGGGGACCATTACCTACGAGCAGTACTTC. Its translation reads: CASSSQGTITYEQYF.